This T cell receptor (beta chain) derives from a study of cytomegalovirus exposure and HLA in healthy donors. Points on this clone: Its antigen is not known.

General study findings and limits: In a later analysis, HLA-associated beta chains showed higher expansion and lower generation probabilities than comparable chains. Altogether, around 160 TCR beta chains were recorded as cytomegalovirus-associated.

PCR used 60 Vbeta primers and 13 Jbeta primers. The assay was immunoSEQ multiplex PCR, and TCRdb's table has in-frame clones only and misses some. Among more than 95,000 clones listed, around 75% were seen once. Healthy bone marrow donors formed the donor group. Likely unrecorded immune exposures existed in these nominally healthy donors. The sequence came from a man aged 35-49 years in good health and CMV-seronegative. Input material: PBMCs.

Here the CDR3 reads CASSLVREQYF. The CDR3 DNA follows: TGTGCCAGCAGCTTAGTCCGCGAGCAGTACTTC. The chain has TRBV7-9 and TRBJ2-7; no clear D gene. V lost 1 base and J lost 6, with 4 bases in between. The germline V gene has CDR1 SEHNR and CDR2 FQNEAQ (reference sequence). The CDR3 has 11 amino acids. Full variable domain (outside the CDR3, taken from reference TRBV7-9 and TRBJ2-7): DTGVSQNPRHKITKRGQNVTFRCDPISEHNRLYWYRQTLGQGPEFLTYFQNEAQLEKSRLLSDRFSAERPKGSFSTLEIQRTEQGDSAMYLCASSLVREQYFGPGTRLTVT.